A selection of T cell receptor beta chains follows, all from one sample in a study of T cell responses to AZD1222 COVID-19 vaccine. TCRdb's table, derived via immunoSEQ multiplex PCR, lists solely in-frame clones and lacks some. The table shows some 120,000 clones, with about 91% occurring only once. The sequences come from peripheral blood, collected on day 0 of AZD1222 vaccination. These receptors were taken from an adult in good health. Both conserved end residues are part of each CDR3. D genes are given only for firm matches. A clone size is listed for some rows: how often the clone was seen (once, few, many), or a class if it is expanded.

v_call	cdr3_length	d_call	clone_size	j_call	cdr3_nt	cdr3_aa
TRBV3-1/TRBV3-2	13	-	-	TRBJ1-2	TGTGCCAGCAGGGCGCAGGGTCGCTCTGGCTACACCTTC	CASRAQGRSGYTF
TRBV3-1/TRBV3-2	15	-	-	TRBJ1-5	TGTGCCAGCAGCCAAGGAGGAGGCACAGATCAGCCCCAGCATTTT	CASSQGGGTDQPQHF
TRBV4-3	18	TRBD1	-	TRBJ1-5	TGCGCCAGCAGCCAAGCGACAGGGGGCAGTAGGAACAATCAGCCCCAGCATTTT	CASSQATGGSRNNQPQHF
TRBV6-7	15	-	-	TRBJ2-7	TGTGCCAGCAGTTACTCGAAACACAGGGACTACGAGCAGTACTTC	CASSYSKHRDYEQYF
TRBV5-4	12	-	-	TRBJ1-2	TGTGCCAGCAGCTTGGGCTGGGATGGCTACACCTTC	CASSLGWDGYTF
TRBV3-1/TRBV3-2	14	TRBD1	-	TRBJ1-1	TGTGCCAGCAGCCAAATACAGGGGGCGAGGGAAGCTTTCTTT	CASSQIQGAREAFF
TRBV7-2	15	TRBD1	-	TRBJ1-2	TGTGCCAGCAGCTCAGAGCTTACAGGGGCGGATGGCTACACCTTC	CASSSELTGADGYTF
TRBV6-6	14	-	-	TRBJ2-7	TGTGCCAGCAGTTACTCGAATAGGGGTGACGAGCAGTACTTC	CASSYSNRGDEQYF
TRBV18	13	-	-	TRBJ2-7	TGTGCCAGCTCACCACGGCTAGGGGACGAGCAGTACTTC	CASSPRLGDEQYF
TRBV3-1/TRBV3-2	14	TRBD1	once	TRBJ1-1	TGTGCCAGCAGCCAATCCGAGGGGGCTCGGGGGGCTTTCTTT	CASSQSEGARGAFF
TRBV4-2	14	TRBD1	-	TRBJ1-1	TGTGCCAGCAGCCGGGGGGACAGGGTAACTGAAGCTTTCTTT	CASSRGDRVTEAFF
TRBV7-3	15	TRBD1	-	TRBJ2-3	TGTGCCAGCAGCGGGGGACAGGGAGGCACAGATACGCAGTATTTT	CASSGGQGGTDTQYF
TRBV6-5	15	-	few	TRBJ1-5	TGTGCCAGCAGTCCTCTGACAGGAAGCAATCAGCCCCAGCATTTT	CASSPLTGSNQPQHF
TRBV6-2/TRBV6-3	13	TRBD1	-	TRBJ2-7	TGTGCCAGCAGCCCGGACAGGGTCGGGGAGCAGTACTTC	CASSPDRVGEQYF
TRBV7-2	18	-	-	TRBJ1-6	TGTGCCAGCAGCTTAGATTTGATCCGGCGCTCCTATAATTCACCCCTCCACTTT	CASSLDLIRRSYNSPLHF
TRBV5-4	17	TRBD1	-	TRBJ1-2	TGTGCCAGCAGCTTGGTGGATTGGACAGGGGGAAACTATGGCTACACCTTC	CASSLVDWTGGNYGYTF
TRBV28	15	TRBD1	-	TRBJ1-2	TGTGCCAGCAGTTCCGGGACAGCGGGTAATTATGGCTACACCTTC	CASSSGTAGNYGYTF
TRBV5-4	14	-	-	TRBJ1-4	TGTGCCAGCTCCGGAGGCCTTCCAAATGAAAAACTGTTTTTT	CASSGGLPNEKLFF
TRBV7-2	14	-	-	TRBJ1-2	TGTGCCAGCAGCTTAGTTCCGGGGGCCGTTGGCTACACCTTC	CASSLVPGAVGYTF
TRBV18	13	-	once	TRBJ2-5	TGTGCCAGCTCACCCGTGCTTAGGGAGACCCAGTACTTC	CASSPVLRETQYF
TRBV7-8	15	-	-	TRBJ2-7	TGTGCCAGCAGATCTGACCCCTACCTCTCCTACGAGCAGTACTTC	CASRSDPYLSYEQYF
TRBV4-2	15	-	-	TRBJ1-1	TGTGCCAGCAGCCACAACGACCGGGACATGGCTGAAGCTTTCTTT	CASSHNDRDMAEAFF
TRBV2	16	TRBD2	-	TRBJ2-5	TGTGCCAGCACAGGGTGGCAGCGGGGGGACGAAGAGACCCAGTACTTC	CASTGWQRGDEETQYF
TRBV3-1/TRBV3-2	15	-	-	TRBJ1-4	TGTGCCAGCAGCCCCTCCGGCGGAGTAAATGAAAAACTGTTTTTT	CASSPSGGVNEKLFF
TRBV6-2/TRBV6-3	12	-	-	TRBJ1-2	TGTGCCAGCAGCCCTTTCGGGGACAAGTTAAAGTTC	CASSPFGDKLKF
TRBV6-6	13	TRBD2	-	TRBJ2-3	TGTGCCAGTTTCCTAGCGGGGGCAGATACGCAGTATTTT	CASFLAGADTQYF
TRBV7-2	15	-	-	TRBJ1-3	TGTGCCAGCAGCCTAGACACCCCCTCTGGAAACACCATATATTTT	CASSLDTPSGNTIYF
TRBV5-1	14	TRBD1	-	TRBJ1-5	TGCGCCAGCAGCCCCAACACAGGGGTTCAGCCCCAGCATTTT	CASSPNTGVQPQHF
TRBV5-1	15	TRBD2	-	TRBJ2-2	TGCGCCAGCAGCCCCGGGGGGACGAACACCGGGGAGCTGTTTTTT	CASSPGGTNTGELFF
TRBV7-8	13	-	-	TRBJ1-3	TGTGCCAGCAGCTTGGGACGTGGAAACACCATATATTTT	CASSLGRGNTIYF
TRBV11-2	12	-	once	TRBJ2-3	TGTGCCAGCAGCACGGTCGGAGATACGCAGTATTTT	CASSTVGDTQYF
TRBV28	12	-	-	TRBJ1-6	TGTGCCAGCAGGGCGGAGCGTTCACCCCTCCACTTT	CASRAERSPLHF
TRBV19	14	-	-	TRBJ1-1	TGTGCCAGTAGTATGCTCGACCAAGACACTGAAGCTTTCTTT	CASSMLDQDTEAFF
TRBV5-1	14	-	-	TRBJ2-1	TGCGCCAGCAGCCCCAGGGATGGCTACAATGAGCAGTTCTTC	CASSPRDGYNEQFF
TRBV19	19	TRBD2	-	TRBJ2-7	TGTGCCAGTAGTAATCACTTAAGACTAGCGGGGGGCCGAACCTACGAGCAGTACTTC	CASSNHLRLAGGRTYEQYF
TRBV6-5	12	-	once	TRBJ2-1	TGTGCCAGCAGGTATCAACGGAATGAGCAGTTCTTC	CASRYQRNEQFF
TRBV5-1	16	-	-	TRBJ1-2	TGCGCCAGCAGCTTGGTGTTTTGGGGGGTTGTCTATGGCTACACCTTC	CASSLVFWGVVYGYTF
TRBV19	13	-	-	TRBJ2-2	TGTGCCAGTAGTATAGTCCCAACCGGGGAGCTGTTTTTT	CASSIVPTGELFF
TRBV2	17	TRBD2	-	TRBJ2-4	TGTGCCAGCAGGGCGACACTAGCGGGGGGGCTGGGTAACATTCAGTACTTC	CASRATLAGGLGNIQYF
TRBV19	15	TRBD1	-	TRBJ1-4	TGTGCCAGTAGTAGGACAGGGGGATATAATGAAAAACTGTTTTTT	CASSRTGGYNEKLFF
TRBV3-1/TRBV3-2	16	-	once	TRBJ2-1	TGTGCCAGCAGCTCCGCCACGCTTACAGGTGGCAATGAGCAGTTCTTC	CASSSATLTGGNEQFF
TRBV27	16	TRBD2	-	TRBJ2-1	TGTGCCAGCAGTTTAGGGAGCAGCGGGGGCTACAATGAGCAGTTCTTC	CASSLGSSGGYNEQFF